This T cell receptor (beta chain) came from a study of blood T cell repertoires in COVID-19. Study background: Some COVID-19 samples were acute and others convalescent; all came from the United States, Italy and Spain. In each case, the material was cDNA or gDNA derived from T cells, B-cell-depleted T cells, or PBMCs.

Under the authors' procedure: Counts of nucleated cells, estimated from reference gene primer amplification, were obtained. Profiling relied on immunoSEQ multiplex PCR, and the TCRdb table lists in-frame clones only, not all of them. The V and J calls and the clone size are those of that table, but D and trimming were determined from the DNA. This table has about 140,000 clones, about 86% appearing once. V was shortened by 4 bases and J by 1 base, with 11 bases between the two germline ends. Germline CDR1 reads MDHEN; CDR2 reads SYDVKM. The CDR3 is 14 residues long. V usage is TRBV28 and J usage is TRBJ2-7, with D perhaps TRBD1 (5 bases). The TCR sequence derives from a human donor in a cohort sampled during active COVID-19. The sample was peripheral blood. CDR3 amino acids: CASSSLRDSYEQYF. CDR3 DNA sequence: TGTGCCAGCAGTTCGCTCAGGGATTCCTACGAGCAGTACTTC.